This TCR beta chain was sequenced for a study of cytomegalovirus exposure and HLA in healthy donors. Comment on this clone: The antigen remains undetermined.

Germline CDR1 is MNHEY and CDR2 is SMNVEV (reference sequence). Trimming cost V 8 bases and J 7 bases; bases outside gene matches: 4. There are 13 residues in the CDR3. Vbeta (60) and Jbeta (13) primers were used in the PCR. Sequencing used immunoSEQ multiplex PCR; TCRdb keeps in-frame clones, though not all of them. The sample has roughly 190,000 clones; about 85% are singletons. Study-wide findings and caveats: A later analysis appeared to link common viral pathogens to several of the most significant clusters. The authors confirmed in vitro that a few CMV-associated chains were specific for CMV antigens. Whilst most TCR sequences proved rare, a subset of public TCRs occurred across many donors. Later analysis demonstrated an association between a missense DCLRE1C variant and TCR beta V- and J-gene trimming.

This clonotype was sampled from a woman aged 50 to 60 in good health and CMV-seropositive. This rearrangement joins TRBV27 to TRBJ1-6; 8 bases are shared with TRBD1. Sequenced: PBMCs. The DNA for the CDR3 is TGTGCCAGCCAGAGACAGGGGAATTCACCCCTCCACTTT. Translating it yields CASQRQGNSPLHF.